One and the same sample provided the 9 T cell receptor beta chains below, sequenced in a study of cytomegalovirus exposure and HLA in healthy donors. Primers: 60 Vbeta forward and 13 Jbeta reverse. The table came from immunoSEQ multiplex PCR; TCRdb's copy has only in-frame clones and leaves some out. Among approximately 85,000 clones listed, less than 65% were seen once. Sequencing was done on a sample of PBMCs. These receptors came from a woman aged 25-40 years in good health and CMV-seropositive.

The chain carries TRBV5-1 and TRBJ2-5; 9 bases match TRBD2. The junction had 5 bases not matched to a gene; V was cut back by 4 bases and J by 4 bases. Per the germline V gene, CDR1 is SGHRS and CDR2 is YFSETQ. This CDR3 has 14 amino acids. The CDR3 loop reads CASSPVSGRETQYF. CDR3 coding DNA: TGCGCCAGCAGCCCAGTTAGCGGGAGAGAGACCCAGTACTTC.

This clone was counted only a few times. The chain is built from TRBV28 and TRBJ2-5; tentatively, D is TRBD1 (5 bases). CDR1 is MDHEN and CDR2 is SYDVKM in the germline V gene. V was pared by 3 bases and J by 1 base, with 12 bases between. The CDR3 loop spans 15 amino acids. This CDR3 is CASSLPGFIQETQYF. The CDR3, as DNA: TGTGCCAGCAGTTTGCCAGGGTTTATCCAAGAGACCCAGTACTTC. Looking up the rest from reference TRBV28 and TRBJ2-5 gives the full variable domain: DVKVTQSSRYLVKRTGEKVFLECVQDMDHENMFWYRQDPGLGLRLIYFSYDVKMKEKGDIPEGYSVSREKKERFSLILESASTNQTSMYLCASSLPGFIQETQYFGPGTRLLVL.

The rearrangement joins TRBV4-3 to TRBJ1-5, with a possible D match to TRBD1 (5 bases). Germline CDR1 reads LGHNA; CDR2 reads YSLEER. The CDR3 is 16 amino acids. Trimming stripped 1 base from V and 6 bases from J, with 16 bases between. The CDR3: CASSQGLDSQIQPQHF. The CDR3 DNA follows: TGCGCCAGCAGCCAAGGCCTCGACAGCCAGATTCAGCCCCAGCATTTT.

This clone was seen a few times. The rearrangement joins TRBV5-1 to TRBJ2-1, with 8 bases fitting TRBD2. The CDR3 spans 15 residues. The V segment lost 2 bases and the J segment 2 bases; nucleotides outside the gene matches: 3. In germline, CDR1 is SGHRS, CDR2 YFSETQ. The CDR3 DNA reads TGCGCCAGCAGCTTACGGGGGGGAGCCTACAATGAGCAGTTCTTC. Encoded protein: CASSLRGGAYNEQFF.

This clone has more than one count but fewer than ten. The chain is built from TRBV27 and TRBJ2-5, with a tentative D call TRBD1 (5 bases). The CDR3 spans 17 residues. V was clipped by 0 bases and J by 5 bases, with 19 bases between them. Germline CDR1 is MNHEY and CDR2 is SMNVEV (reference sequence). The CDR3 DNA reads TGTGCCAGCAGTTTATCGTACCAGGGCAATCTCCCGGAGACCCAGTACTTC. Translation: CASSLSYQGNLPETQYF.

The chain combines TRBV7-2 with TRBJ1-5; a possible D gene is TRBD1 (5 bases). Between the trimmed V and J ends, which lost 4 bases and 5 bases, there was a span of 15 bases. The V gene's germline CDR1 is SGHTA and CDR2 FQGNSA. The CDR3 has 15 residues. This chain's CDR3 is CASSYRGTADQPQHF. The CDR3 DNA sequence: TGTGCCAGCAGCTACCGGGGGACGGCTGATCAGCCCCAGCATTTT.

The genes are TRBV7-2 and TRBJ1-1; 8 nucleotides match TRBD1. The CDR3 length is 16 residues. CDR1 SGHTA and CDR2 FQGNSA come from the germline V gene. V was clipped by 3 bases and J by 4 bases; unmatched bases: 10. In nucleotides, the CDR3 is TGTGCCAGCAGCTTTAACAGGGGTGGGACAGGCACTGAAGCTTTCTTT. Protein product: CASSFNRGGTGTEAFF.

As to this clone: Other nucleotide sequences from this sample produce the same CDR3. V usage is TRBV5-1 and J usage is TRBJ1-3; the D is unclear. The germline V gene encodes CDR1 SGHRS and CDR2 YFSETQ. CDR3 length: 13 amino acids. Trimming took off 0 bases at V and 7 bases at J, with 8 bases between the two ends. The CDR3 here is CASSLGTGNTIYF. The CDR3 DNA sequence: TGCGCCAGCAGCTTGGGTACGGGTAACACCATATATTTT.

As for this clone: The junction departs from the called germline gene at one end, perhaps through a read error. This same CDR3 is encoded by further DNA sequences in the sample. The V and J genes are TRBV2 and TRBJ1-1; no clear D. The CDR3 spans 12 residues. Germline V gene lookup returns CDR1 SNHLY and CDR2 FYNNEI. Written as DNA, the CDR3 is TGCGCCAGCAATGGTTGGAGGACTGAAGCTTTCTTT. This codes for CASNGWRTEAFF.